The present T cell receptor beta chain was sequenced within a study of blood T cell repertoires in COVID-19. For the study at large: Sites across the United States, Italy and Spain contributed samples from acute and convalescent COVID-19. The cDNA or gDNA used as material had been derived from T cells, B-cell-depleted T cells, or PBMCs.

The CDR3 contains 15 residues. Trimming removed 5 bases from V and 3 bases from J, with 15 bases in between. In germline, CDR1 is MNHEY, CDR2 SVGAGI. Profiled with immunoSEQ multiplex PCR; TCRdb holds only in-frame clones, not every one. Of approximately 79,000 clones listed, around 80% are singletons. The source material was peripheral blood. The chain carries TRBV6-5 and TRBJ2-3; TRBD1 might be the D (6 bases). The clonotype was recovered from a woman between 50 and 59 years old with acute or convalescent COVID-19. This CDR3 is CASSLGASRTDTQYF. CDR3 sequence (DNA): TGTGCCAGCAGTCTGGGGGCCTCGAGAACAGATACGCAGTATTTT.